The sequence of this T cell receptor beta chain was determined in a study of shared clonotypes between healthy human individuals. Study background: Used for every donor were three CD4 naive, three CD4 memory, two CD8 naive and one CD8 memory plate. Findings of the study overall: Investigators expected sequencing depth to affect clonotype sharing among donors. Non-shared clonotypes displayed generation probabilities falling below those of clonotypes present in all four donors.

Terminally differentiated effector memory CD45RA+ cells were excluded by CCR7 positive selection of CD45RO-negative cells. TCRdb's copy holds only in-frame clones and misses some; the assay was immunoSEQ multiplex PCR. The repertoire holds around 560,000 clones, with roughly 95% as singletons. Points on this clone: The antigen remains unidentified.

J was trimmed by 2 bases and V by 6 bases; bases with no gene match: 6. Germline CDR1 reads MDHEN; CDR2 reads SYDVKM. The CDR3 is made up of 17 amino acids. Sequencing used naive CD8+ T cells sorted from blood. This TCR came from a young woman in good health. The chain carries TRBV28 and TRBJ2-3; 15 nucleotides agree with TRBD2. The CDR3 DNA is TGTGCCAGCAGCTACGGGACTAGCGGGAGGTTCACAGATACGCAGTATTTT. The encoded protein is CASSYGTSGRFTDTQYF.